One sample yielded the 12 T cell receptor beta chains listed below, sequenced in a study of monozygotic twins with inflammatory bowel disease. No DNA is given; TCRdb re-called the 5' RACE reads and lists each CDR3 protein once. The table gives a few hundred thousand distinct CDR3 sequences; the top ten clones make up about 2.3% of it. The sample taken for sequencing was blood. The receptors originated from a human donor with ulcerative colitis or Crohn's disease, or a healthy co-twin of an affected twin (not recorded which).

This chain uses TRBV15 with TRBJ1-1; TCRdb calls TRBD1, which cannot be checked without DNA. The germline V gene has CDR1 LNHNV and CDR2 YYDKDF (reference sequence). The CDR3 contains 14 residues. The chain's CDR3 is CATSATGEDTEAFF.

The genes are TRBV19 and TRBJ2-1; TCRdb's D call, TRBD1, is unchecked because there is no DNA. Germline CDR1 is LNHDA and CDR2 is SQIVND (reference sequence). The CDR3 runs to 14 residues. This CDR3 is CASSIGQGVYEQFF.

The chain couples TRBV10-3 to TRBJ2-2. The germline CDR1 and CDR2 sequences are ENHRY and SYGVKD. The CDR3 contains 15 residues. CDR3 protein: CAISESGLITGELFF.

J is TRBJ2-7 and V is TRBV11-2. CDR1 and CDR2 (germline): SGHAT, FQNNGV. The CDR3 runs to 15 residues. The CDR3 sequence: CASSPGAGRLHEQYF.

The rearrangement uses TRBV5-1 and TRBJ2-7; the TCRdb D gene call, TRBD1, has no DNA to confirm it. The germline V gene encodes CDR1 SGHRS and CDR2 YFSETQ. The CDR3 is 12 residues long. CDR3 region: CASSDKGYEQYF.

The chain employs TRBV6-1 and TRBJ1-4; checking the TCRdb D call of TRBD1 is not possible without DNA. The CDR3 runs to 14 residues. From germline, CDR1 is MNHNS and CDR2 SASEGT. Here the CDR3 reads CASREGPASGKLFF.

V usage is TRBV12-3 or TRBV12-4 and J usage is TRBJ1-1. The CDR3 has 16 residues. CDR3 sequence reads: CASSLAGVFGKTEAFF.

The chain has TRBV4-1 and TRBJ2-7; lacking DNA, the TRBD2 call made by TCRdb goes unchecked. The germline V gene encodes CDR1 MGHRA and CDR2 YSYEKL. This CDR3 is built from 15 residues. CDR3: CASSRGGLESYEQYF.

The rearrangement joins TRBV24-1 to TRBJ2-3; the D gene TCRdb calls, TRBD2, cannot be checked with no DNA. This CDR3 spans 15 amino acids. CDR1 and CDR2 (germline): KGHDR, SFDVKD. CDR3 protein: CATSDPAASTDTQYF.

V usage is TRBV5-4 and J usage is TRBJ2-1; TCRdb names TRBD2, which stays unverified in the absence of DNA. Germline CDR1 reads SGHNT; CDR2 reads YYREEE (reference sequence). CDR3 length: 16 residues. The CDR3 sequence is CASSLPSGGAVGEQFF.

The chain has TRBV19 and TRBJ2-3. CDR3 size: 12 residues. The germline CDR1 and CDR2 sequences are LNHDA and SQIVND (reference sequence). The CDR3 reads CASSTWWDTQYF.

The chain is built from TRBV27 and TRBJ2-1. This CDR3 contains 14 residues. Per the germline V gene, CDR1 is MNHEY and CDR2 is SMNVEV (reference sequence). CDR3 sequence reads: CASSFWGPYNEQFF.